These T cell receptor beta chains were read from a single sample in a study of radiation and T cells in renal cell carcinoma. Data came from immunoSEQ multiplex PCR; TCRdb stores just in-frame clones and leaves some out. Of some 130,000 clones detected, more than 75% appear once; the ten largest clones hold over 4.5%. The material sequenced was blood, taken from a patient whose treatment included radiotherapy and nephrectomy. The source of these receptors is a woman aged 70-85 years with renal cell carcinoma. Each CDR3 is given with its conserved first and last residue. The D gene is left open where the match is weak. Clone size appears in some rows only: once, few, many, or a class for an expanded clone.

v_gene	abundance	j_gene	d_gene	CDR3aa	CDR3nt
TRBV25-1	.	TRBJ2-5	.	CASSEGGHIQETQYF	TGTGCCAGCAGTGAGGGGGGACATATCCAAGAGACCCAGTACTTC
TRBV5-1	.	TRBJ2-7	TRBD1	CASSSGTGPYEQYF	TGCGCCAGCAGCTCCGGGACAGGCCCCTACGAGCAGTACTTC
TRBV7-2	.	TRBJ2-7	.	CASSSGAEPEQYF	TGTGCCAGCAGCTCGGGAGCGGAACCCGAGCAGTACTTC
TRBV5-6	.	TRBJ1-5	.	CASSSDGGIQPQHF	TGTGCCAGCAGCTCCGATGGGGGAATTCAGCCCCAGCATTTT
TRBV5-6	.	TRBJ1-2	TRBD1	CASSVGTGMGYTF	TGTGCCAGCAGCGTTGGGACAGGTATGGGCTACACCTTC
TRBV28	.	TRBJ1-1	.	CASGRTQAFF	TGTGCCAGCGGAAGGACTCAAGCTTTCTTT
TRBV19	.	TRBJ2-1	TRBD2	CASTAGTSQYNEQFF	TGTGCCAGTACCGCCGGGACTAGCCAATACAATGAGCAGTTCTTC
TRBV6-5	.	TRBJ1-1	.	CASSYSEGVTEAFF	TGTGCCAGCAGTTACTCCGAGGGGGTCACTGAAGCTTTCTTT
TRBV19	.	TRBJ2-6	.	CASSIGGRNSGANVLTF	TGTGCCAGTAGTATCGGGGGACGAAACTCTGGGGCCAACGTCCTGACTTTC
TRBV7-9	.	TRBJ2-3	.	CASRLAGGRTDTQYF	TGTGCCAGCAGGCTTGCCGGGGGGCGCACAGATACGCAGTATTTT
TRBV4-2	.	TRBJ2-1	.	CASSQDTSSSYNEQFF	TGTGCCAGCAGCCAAGATACGAGCAGCTCCTACAATGAGCAGTTCTTC
TRBV14	.	TRBJ1-1	TRBD1	CASSLTTGKTTEAFF	TGTGCCAGCAGCCTGACGACAGGGAAGACCACTGAAGCTTTCTTT
TRBV9	.	TRBJ2-3	.	CASSLAGQGNTDTQYF	TGTGCCAGCAGCCTAGCTGGACAAGGGAACACAGATACGCAGTATTTT
TRBV15	.	TRBJ2-2	TRBD1	CATSGPGQLPGELFF	TGTGCCACCAGCGGCCCGGGACAGCTGCCCGGGGAGCTGTTTTTT
TRBV6-4	few	TRBJ2-5	.	CASSVGSGKQETQYF	TGTGCCAGCAGTGTTGGATCAGGCAAGCAAGAGACCCAGTACTTC
TRBV5-4	.	TRBJ2-1	TRBD2	CASSPSGGLVNEQFF	TGTGCCAGCAGCCCCTCGGGGGGACTAGTCAATGAGCAGTTCTTC
TRBV19	.	TRBJ2-7	TRBD1	CASTSTGFDEQYF	TGTGCCAGTACTTCGACAGGGTTCGACGAGCAGTACTTC
TRBV27	few	TRBJ1-5	TRBD1	CASSSTGANQPQHF	TGTGCCAGCAGTTCGACAGGGGCCAATCAGCCCCAGCATTTT
TRBV4-2	.	TRBJ2-2	TRBD1	CASSRKTGVNTGELFF	TGTGCCAGCAGCCGAAAGACAGGGGTCAACACCGGGGAGCTGTTTTTT
TRBV7-2	.	TRBJ1-2	TRBD1	CASSLHPDRVSYTF	TGTGCCAGCAGCTTACATCCCGACAGGGTCAGCTACACCTTC
TRBV5-1	.	TRBJ1-2	.	CASSLAGYGDGYTF	TGCGCCAGCAGCTTGGCCGGGTACGGGGATGGCTACACCTTC
TRBV29-1	once	TRBJ1-5	.	CSVGETGRNQPQHF	TGCAGCGTTGGTGAGACAGGACGCAATCAGCCCCAGCATTTT
TRBV5-1	once	TRBJ2-3	.	CASSFTDTQYF	TGCGCCAGCAGCTTCACAGATACGCAGTATTTT
TRBV7-9	.	TRBJ1-1	.	CASSFIGWGTEAFF	TGTGCCAGCAGCTTTATCGGGTGGGGGACTGAAGCTTTCTTT
TRBV30	.	TRBJ1-1	.	CAWSVGQSEAFF	TGTGCCTGGAGTGTGGGGCAGTCAGAAGCTTTCTTT
TRBV9	.	TRBJ2-2	.	CASSVAGNPTTGELFF	TGTGCCAGCAGCGTAGCAGGGAATCCCACCACCGGGGAGCTGTTTTTT
TRBV5-4	.	TRBJ1-1	.	CASSVAGFTEAFF	TGTGCCAGCAGCGTAGCGGGATTCACTGAAGCTTTCTTT
TRBV11-3	.	TRBJ1-2	TRBD1	CASSSLLRGRDGYTF	TGTGCCAGCAGCTCCCTCCTGAGGGGGCGAGATGGCTACACCTTC
TRBV27	.	TRBJ1-1	.	CASSFGMNTEAFF	TGTGCCAGCAGTTTCGGGATGAACACTGAAGCTTTCTTT
TRBV30	.	TRBJ2-7	.	CAWSRLTNNEQYF	TGTGCCTGGAGTCGTCTTACAAACAACGAGCAGTACTTC
TRBV4-3	.	TRBJ1-1	.	CASSQVTGGNTEAFF	TGCGCCAGCAGCCAGGTCACCGGGGGGAACACTGAAGCTTTCTTT
TRBV7-8	.	TRBJ2-7	.	CASSRVQGRAPSYEQYF	TGTGCCAGCAGCCGCGTCCAGGGCAGGGCCCCCTCCTACGAGCAGTACTTC
TRBV7-2	.	TRBJ2-6	.	CASTQLVPGGANVLTF	TGTGCCAGCACCCAACTTGTCCCCGGGGGGGCCAACGTCCTGACTTTC
TRBV4-3	.	TRBJ1-3	TRBD1	CASSQDRMAGGRNTIYF	TGCGCCAGCAGCCAAGATCGGATGGCAGGGGGACGGAACACCATATATTTT
TRBV11-1	.	TRBJ2-3	.	CASSGRFAGARTDTQYF	TGTGCCAGCAGCGGACGTTTCGCGGGGGCTCGCACAGATACGCAGTATTTT
TRBV25-1	.	TRBJ2-7	.	CASSELGSSYEQYF	TGTGCCAGCAGTGAATTGGGCAGCTCCTACGAGCAGTACTTC